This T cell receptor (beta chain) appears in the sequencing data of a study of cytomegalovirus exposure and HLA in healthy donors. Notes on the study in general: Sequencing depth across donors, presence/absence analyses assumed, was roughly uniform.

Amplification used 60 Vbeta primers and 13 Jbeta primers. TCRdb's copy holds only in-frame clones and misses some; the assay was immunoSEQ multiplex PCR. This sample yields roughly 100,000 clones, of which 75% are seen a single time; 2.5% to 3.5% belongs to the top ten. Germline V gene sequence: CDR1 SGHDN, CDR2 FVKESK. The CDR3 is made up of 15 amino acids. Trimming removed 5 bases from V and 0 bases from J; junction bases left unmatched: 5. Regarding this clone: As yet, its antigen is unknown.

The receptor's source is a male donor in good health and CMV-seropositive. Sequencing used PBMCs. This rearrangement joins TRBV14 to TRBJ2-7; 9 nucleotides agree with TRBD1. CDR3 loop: CASSEQGALSYEQYF. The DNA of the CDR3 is TGTGCCAGCAGCGAACAGGGGGCACTCTCCTACGAGCAGTACTTC.